This T cell receptor beta chain is drawn from a study of STAT5B mutations in CD4+ large granular lymphocyte leukemia. Whole-study results and caveats: TRBV06-family usage was enriched in top patient clones (8/27) versus controls (2/35).

Germline V gene data show CDR1 as SSHAT and CDR2 as FNYEAQ (reference sequence). CDR3 size: 15 residues. This was a survey-level run. Profiled with immunoSEQ multiplex PCR; TCRdb holds only in-frame clones, not every one. The sample carries tens of thousands of clones, around nine tenths recorded once. As regards this clone: Its target is unknown. The junction and the germline gene differ at one end; a read error may be behind it.

The receptor's source is a human donor in good health. The specimen sequenced was CD4+ T cells from blood buffy coats. The chain couples TRBV7-7 to TRBJ2-5; 7 bases are a match to TRBD2. The CDR3 DNA reads as TGTGCTAGCAGCTTTGGCGGGAGCCCCCAAGAGACCCAGTACTTC. Translated, it gives CASSFGGSPQETQYF.